This TCR beta chain was sequenced during a study of blood T cell repertoires in COVID-19. Study context: Sample material is recorded as cDNA or gDNA derived from T cells, B-cell-depleted T cells, or PBMCs.

Sequencing used immunoSEQ multiplex PCR; TCRdb keeps in-frame clones, though not all of them. The table has about 280,000 clones, approximately 81% seen once. CDR1 is MNHEY and CDR2 is SVGEGT in the germline V gene. The ends were cut back, 5 bases at V and 2 bases at J, with 10 bases in the middle. This CDR3 has 14 amino acids. Sequenced material: PBMCs or T cells enriched from blood (not recorded which). The chain carries TRBV6-2 or TRBV6-3 and TRBJ1-5; the D is unclear. The sequence derives from a woman aged 45-60 years who had recovered from COVID-19. This CDR3 is CASSNDKGNQPQHF. The DNA of the CDR3 is TGTGCCAGCAGTAACGACAAGGGCAATCAGCCCCAGCATTTT.